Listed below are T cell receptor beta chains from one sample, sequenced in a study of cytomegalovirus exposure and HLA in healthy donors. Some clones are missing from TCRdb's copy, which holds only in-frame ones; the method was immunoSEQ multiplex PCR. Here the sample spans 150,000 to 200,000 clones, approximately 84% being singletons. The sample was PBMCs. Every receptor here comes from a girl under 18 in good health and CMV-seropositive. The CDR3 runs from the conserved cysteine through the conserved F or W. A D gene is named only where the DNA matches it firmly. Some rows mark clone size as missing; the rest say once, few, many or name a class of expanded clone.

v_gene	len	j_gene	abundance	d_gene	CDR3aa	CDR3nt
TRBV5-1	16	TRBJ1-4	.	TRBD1	CASSPRTGPNNEKLFF	TGCGCCAGCAGCCCCCGGACAGGCCCGAATAATGAAAAACTGTTTTTT
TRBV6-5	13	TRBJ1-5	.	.	CASSYGPGQPQHF	TGTGCCAGCAGTTACGGCCCGGGTCAGCCCCAGCATTTT
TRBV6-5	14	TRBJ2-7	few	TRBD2	CASSYAGAGWEQYF	TGTGCCAGCAGTTACGCGGGAGCCGGATGGGAGCAGTACTTC
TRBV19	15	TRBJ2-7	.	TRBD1	CASSREGQGAYEQYF	TGTGCCAGTAGTAGGGAGGGACAGGGGGCGTACGAGCAGTACTTC
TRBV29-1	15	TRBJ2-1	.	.	CSVETFRRRYNEQFF	TGCAGCGTTGAGACTTTTCGCCGCCGTTACAATGAGCAGTTCTTC
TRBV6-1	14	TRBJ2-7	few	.	CASTGRRGSYEQYF	TGTGCCAGCACCGGGCGCAGGGGATCCTACGAGCAGTACTTC
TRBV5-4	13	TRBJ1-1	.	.	CASSFQENTEAFF	TGTGCCAGCAGCTTTCAGGAGAACACTGAAGCTTTCTTT
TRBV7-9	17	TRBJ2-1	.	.	CASSIGGQGRTYNEQFF	TGTGCCAGCAGCATCGGGGGGCAAGGACGCACCTACAATGAGCAGTTCTTC
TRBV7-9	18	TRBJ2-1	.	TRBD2	CASSLAGLAGSKDNEQFF	TGTGCCAGCAGCTTAGCGGGACTAGCGGGAAGTAAAGACAATGAGCAGTTCTTC
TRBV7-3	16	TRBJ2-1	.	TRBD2	CASSLVALASYNEQFF	TGTGCCAGCAGCTTAGTGGCACTAGCGAGTTACAATGAGCAGTTCTTC
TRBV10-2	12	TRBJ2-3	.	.	CASQSPADTQYF	TGCGCCAGCCAGTCTCCCGCAGATACGCAGTATTTT
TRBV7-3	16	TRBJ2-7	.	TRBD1	CASSLGQGAVTYEQYF	TGTGCCAGCAGCTTAGGGCAGGGGGCGGTGACCTACGAGCAGTACTTC
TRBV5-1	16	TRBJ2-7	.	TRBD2	CASSLGAAGQPYEQYF	TGCGCCAGCAGCTTGGGTGCAGCGGGGCAGCCCTACGAGCAGTACTTC
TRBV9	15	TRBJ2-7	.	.	CASSVAPQAAYEQYF	TGTGCCAGCAGCGTAGCCCCACAGGCAGCCTACGAGCAGTACTTC
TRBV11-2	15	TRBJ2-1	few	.	CASSLQGASYNEQFF	TGTGCCAGCAGCCTCCAGGGTGCTTCCTACAATGAGCAGTTCTTC
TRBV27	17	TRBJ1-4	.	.	CASSLWAREGANEKLFF	TGTGCCAGCAGTTTATGGGCCCGGGAGGGAGCTAATGAAAAACTGTTTTTT
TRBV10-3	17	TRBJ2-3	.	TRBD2	CAISSGLAGGPIDTQYF	TGTGCCATCAGTTCAGGACTAGCGGGAGGGCCTATAGATACGCAGTATTTT
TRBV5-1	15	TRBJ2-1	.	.	CASSLEGGSHNEQFF	TGCGCCAGCAGCTTGGAGGGAGGTTCGCACAATGAGCAGTTCTTC
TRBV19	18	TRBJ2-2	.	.	CASSIVKAWTVNTGELFF	TGTGCCAGTAGTATTGTGAAAGCTTGGACAGTGAACACCGGGGAGCTGTTTTTT
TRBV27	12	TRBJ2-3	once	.	CASWERTDTQYF	TGTGCCAGCTGGGAGCGAACAGATACGCAGTATTTT
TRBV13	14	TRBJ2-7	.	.	CASSSPDKPYEQYF	TGTGCCAGCAGCTCTCCCGACAAGCCCTACGAGCAGTACTTC
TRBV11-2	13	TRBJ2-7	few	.	CASSADIYYEQYF	TGTGCCAGCAGCGCCGACATCTACTACGAGCAGTACTTC
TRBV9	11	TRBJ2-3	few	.	CASSTINTQYF	TGTGCCAGCAGTACAATTAATACGCAGTATTTT
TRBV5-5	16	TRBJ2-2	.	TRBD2	CASSGLSGRGTGELFF	TGTGCCAGCAGCGGACTTAGCGGGAGAGGCACCGGGGAGCTGTTTTTT
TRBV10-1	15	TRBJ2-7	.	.	CASSPAWTATYEQYF	TGCGCCAGCAGTCCAGCTTGGACAGCTACCTACGAGCAGTACTTC
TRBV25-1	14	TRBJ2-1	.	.	CASSESNYVGEQFF	TGTGCCAGCAGTGAATCGAATTACGTCGGGGAGCAGTTCTTC
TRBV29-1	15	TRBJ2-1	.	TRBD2	CSVRGGLAGDNEQFF	TGCAGCGTCCGAGGTGGACTAGCGGGGGACAATGAGCAGTTCTTC
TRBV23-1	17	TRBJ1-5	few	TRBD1	CASSQLGAGGRNQPQHF	TGCGCCAGCAGTCAATTAGGGGCAGGGGGAAGGAATCAGCCCCAGCATTTT
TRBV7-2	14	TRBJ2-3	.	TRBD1	CASSAGQGRDTQYF	TGTGCCAGCAGCGCCGGACAGGGGAGAGATACGCAGTATTTT
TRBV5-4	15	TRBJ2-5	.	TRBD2	CASSLESGGWKTQYF	TGTGCCAGCAGCTTGGAGAGCGGGGGGTGGAAGACCCAGTACTTC
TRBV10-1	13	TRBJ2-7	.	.	CASSGFPPGEQYF	TGCGCCAGCAGCGGCTTCCCGCCGGGTGAGCAGTACTTC
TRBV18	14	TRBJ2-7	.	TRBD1	CASSPPNRGEEQYF	TGTGCCAGCTCACCACCGAACAGGGGCGAGGAGCAGTACTTC
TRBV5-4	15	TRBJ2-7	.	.	CASSSTTRAAYEQYF	TGTGCCAGCAGCTCTACGACGAGGGCGGCCTACGAGCAGTACTTC
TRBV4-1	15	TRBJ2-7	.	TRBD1	CASSPRGTGSYEQYF	TGCGCCAGCAGCCCCCGGGGGACAGGTTCCTACGAGCAGTACTTC
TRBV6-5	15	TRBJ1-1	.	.	CASSYYPDMNTEAFF	TGTGCCAGCAGTTACTATCCAGACATGAACACTGAAGCTTTCTTT
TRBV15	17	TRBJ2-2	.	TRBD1	CATSPFGGTGGWGELFF	TGTGCCACCAGCCCATTTGGGGGTACAGGGGGCTGGGGGGAGCTGTTTTTT
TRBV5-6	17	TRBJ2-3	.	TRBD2	CASSLYIAGGSTDTQYF	TGTGCCAGCAGCTTATACATAGCGGGGGGAAGCACAGATACGCAGTATTTT